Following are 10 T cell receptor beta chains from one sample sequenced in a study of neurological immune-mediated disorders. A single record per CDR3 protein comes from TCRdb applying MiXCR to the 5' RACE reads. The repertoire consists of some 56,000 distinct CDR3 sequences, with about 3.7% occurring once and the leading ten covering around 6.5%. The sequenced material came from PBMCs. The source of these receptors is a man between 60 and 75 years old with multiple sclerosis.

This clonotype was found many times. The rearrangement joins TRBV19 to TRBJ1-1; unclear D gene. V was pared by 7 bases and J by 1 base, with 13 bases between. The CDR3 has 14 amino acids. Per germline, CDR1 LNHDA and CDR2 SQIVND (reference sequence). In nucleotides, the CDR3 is TGTGCCAGTACCCCTGGTAGCTCGAACACTGAAGCTTTCTTT. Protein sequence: CASTPGSSNTEAFF.

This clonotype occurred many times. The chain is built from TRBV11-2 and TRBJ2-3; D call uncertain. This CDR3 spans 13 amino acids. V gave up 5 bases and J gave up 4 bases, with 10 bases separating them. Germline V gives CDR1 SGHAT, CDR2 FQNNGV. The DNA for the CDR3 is TGTGCCAGCAGCCCGGTTGAAGCAGATACGCAGTATTTT. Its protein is CASSPVEADTQYF.

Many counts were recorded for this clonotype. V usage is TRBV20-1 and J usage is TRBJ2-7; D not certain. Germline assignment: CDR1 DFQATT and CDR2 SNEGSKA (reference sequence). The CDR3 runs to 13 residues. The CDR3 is CSVQNSYSYEQYF. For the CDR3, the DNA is TGCAGCGTTCAGAACTCCTACTCCTACGAGCAGTACTTC.

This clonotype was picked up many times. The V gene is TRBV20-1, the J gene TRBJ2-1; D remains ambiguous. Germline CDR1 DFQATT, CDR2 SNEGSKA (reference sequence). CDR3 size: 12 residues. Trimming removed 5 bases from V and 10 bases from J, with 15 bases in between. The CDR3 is CSASGQSGEQFF. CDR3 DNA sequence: TGCAGTGCTTCCGGGCAATCTGGAGAGCAGTTCTTC.

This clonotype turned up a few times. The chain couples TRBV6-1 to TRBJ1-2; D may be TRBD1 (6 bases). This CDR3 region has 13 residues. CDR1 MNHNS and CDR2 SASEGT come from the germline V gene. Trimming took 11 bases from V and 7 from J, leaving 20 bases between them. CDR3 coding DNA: TGTGCCGGAGCCGTCGGGATCAGGGGTGGCTACACCTTC. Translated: CAGAVGIRGGYTF.

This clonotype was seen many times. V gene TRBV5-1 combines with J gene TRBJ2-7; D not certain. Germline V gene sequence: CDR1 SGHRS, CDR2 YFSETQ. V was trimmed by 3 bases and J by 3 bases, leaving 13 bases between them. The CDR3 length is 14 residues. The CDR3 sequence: CASSYSSSNYEQYF. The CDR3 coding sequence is TGCGCCAGCAGCTACTCCTCTTCCAACTACGAGCAGTACTTC.

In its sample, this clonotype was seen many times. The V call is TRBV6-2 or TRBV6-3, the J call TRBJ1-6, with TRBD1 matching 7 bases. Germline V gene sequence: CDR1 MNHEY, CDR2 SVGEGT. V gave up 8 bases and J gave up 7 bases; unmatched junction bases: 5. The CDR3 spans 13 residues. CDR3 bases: TGTGCCAGCCGCGACAGGGCCAATTCACCCCTCCACTTT. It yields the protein CASRDRANSPLHF.

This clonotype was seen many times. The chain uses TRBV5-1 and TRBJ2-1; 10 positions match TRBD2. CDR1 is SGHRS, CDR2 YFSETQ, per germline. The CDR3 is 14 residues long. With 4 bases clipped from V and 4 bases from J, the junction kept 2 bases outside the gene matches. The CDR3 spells CASSLTSGYNEQFF. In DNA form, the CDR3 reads TGCGCCAGCAGCCTGACTAGCGGGTACAATGAGCAGTTCTTC.

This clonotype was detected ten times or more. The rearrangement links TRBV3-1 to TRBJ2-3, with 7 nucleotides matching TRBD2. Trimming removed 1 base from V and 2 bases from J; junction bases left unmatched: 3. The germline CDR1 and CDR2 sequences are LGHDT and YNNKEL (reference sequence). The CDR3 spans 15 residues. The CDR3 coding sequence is TGTGCCAGCAGCCAAGCCGGGGGGTTCACAGATACGCAGTATTTT. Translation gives CASSQAGGFTDTQYF.

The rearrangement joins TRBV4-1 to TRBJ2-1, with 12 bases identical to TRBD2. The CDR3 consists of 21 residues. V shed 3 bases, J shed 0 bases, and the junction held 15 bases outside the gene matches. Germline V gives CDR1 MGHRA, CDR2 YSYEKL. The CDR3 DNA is TGCGCCAGCAGCCACGGAAGCGACTCTTCTAGCGGGAGGGCCTCCTACAATGAGCAGTTCTTC. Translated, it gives CASSHGSDSSSGRASYNEQFF.